The 23 T cell receptor beta chains below all came from one sample that was sequenced in a study of T cell clonotyping in hematopoietic cell transplantation (dated by TCRdb to 2020 to 2022). Library preparation was by the immunoSEQ multiplex PCR assay. The table was pulled from immuneACCESS by TCRdb, which kept in-frame rearrangements only. Such tables lose some clones; where checked, under half of the loss comes from unresolved V genes, and the rest has no known cause. This sample has approximately 4,300 clones in its table, and 90% to 95% of those were observed once. The ten largest clones add up to under 6.5% of the sample. This specimen's time point label, interpreted: 30 days after allo-HCT. The source material was peripheral blood mononuclear cells, sampled 30 days after allogeneic stem cell transplant. All receptors derive from a male patient aged 70 to 85 who had an allogeneic stem cell transplant from an unrelated donor, so T cells may come from the graft donor. Some clones in this sample may be carry-over from other donors' samples.

V is TRBV28 and J is TRBJ2-1, with 8 bases aligning to TRBD1. CDR3 length: 18 amino acids. The germline V gene has CDR1 MDHEN and CDR2 SYDVKM. The V segment lost 0 bases and the J segment 2 bases; nucleotides outside the gene matches: 9. Here the CDR3 reads CASSLWRGPDRAYNEQFF. For the CDR3, the DNA is TGTGCCAGCAGTTTATGGAGGGGGCCGGACAGGGCCTACAATGAGCAGTTCTTC. The full variable domain, in which reference TRBV28 and TRBJ2-1 provide the parts outside the CDR3, is DVKVTQSSRYLVKRTGEKVFLECVQDMDHENMFWYRQDPGLGLRLIYFSYDVKMKEKGDIPEGYSVSREKKERFSLILESASTNQTSMYLCASSLWRGPDRAYNEQFFGPGTRLTVL.

The V gene is TRBV30, the J gene TRBJ1-5; TRBD1 is a possible D gene (5 bases). CDR3 length equals 17 residues. The ends were cut back, 0 bases at V and 6 bases at J, with 21 bases in the middle. Germline assignment: CDR1 GTSNPN and CDR2 SVGIG (reference sequence). This CDR3 reads CAWSVSSGKFLGQPQHF. In DNA, the CDR3 is TGTGCCTGGAGTGTCTCGTCAGGGAAATTTCTGGGTCAGCCCCAGCATTTT.

This clone was observed a single time. This chain uses TRBV19 with TRBJ1-2, with unresolved D. CDR1 is LNHDA, CDR2 SQIVND, per germline (reference sequence). This CDR3 spans 16 amino acids. V lost 4 bases, J lost 4 bases, and 19 bases lay in between. The DNA of the CDR3 is TGTGCCAGTAGTACAATCACGACAAGCCTCACCTATGGCTACACCTTC. It translates to CASSTITTSLTYGYTF.

The rearrangement joins TRBV28 to TRBJ2-2, with TRBD1 matching over 7 bases. V lost 10 bases and J lost 0; bases outside the gene matches: 5. Germline V gene sequence: CDR1 MDHEN, CDR2 SYDVKM. CDR3 size: 14 residues. The CDR3 here is CAIWDRSNTGELFF. CDR3 nucleotides: TGTGCCATCTGGGACAGATCGAACACCGGGGAGCTGTTTTTT.

This clone was counted a single time. The V call is TRBV5-1, the J call TRBJ2-1, with 10 positions matching TRBD1. This CDR3 spans 15 amino acids. From germline, CDR1 is SGHRS and CDR2 YFSETQ. Trimming took 7 bases from V and 6 from J; bases not matched to a gene: 10. The CDR3 nucleotides read TGCGCCAGCTCAACCGGGACAGGGGTCATCAATGAGCAGTTCTTC. It codes for CASSTGTGVINEQFF. Full variable domain (remainder filled in from reference TRBV5-1 and TRBJ2-1): KAGVTQTPRYLIKTRGQQVTLSCSPISGHRSVSWYQQTPGQGLQFLFEYFSETQRNKGNFPGRFSGRQFSNSRSEMNVSTLELGDSALYLCASSTGTGVINEQFFGPGTRLTVL.

In the case of this clone: One end of the junction varies from germline; a read error may be responsible. The chain employs TRBV5-5 and TRBJ2-1; a weak D match, TRBD1 (5 bases). The V gene's germline CDR1 is SGHKS and CDR2 YYEKEE (reference sequence). The CDR3 totals 12 residues. CDR3: CASSLAEIPRVF. In DNA, the CDR3 is TGTGCCAGCAGCTTGGCCGAGATCCCCAGGGTCTTC.

The CDR3 reads CASSLNPETGKYSYEQYF. The CDR3 nucleotides read TGCGCCAGCAGCCTAAACCCCGAGACAGGGAAATACTCCTACGAGCAGTACTTC. This chain joins TRBV5-1 and TRBJ2-7; 7 nucleotides align to TRBD1. CDR1 is SGHRS and CDR2 is YFSETQ in the germline V gene. After removal of 4 bases from V and 0 bases from J, the junction contained 16 bases not matched to a gene. CDR3 size: 18 residues.

This chain joins TRBV19 and TRBJ2-5; D perhaps matches TRBD1 (6 bases). Germline-derived CDR1 and CDR2 are LNHDA and SQIVND (reference sequence). V lost 4 bases, J lost 2 bases, and 11 bases lay in between. The CDR3 runs 14 residues. CDR3 in amino acids: CASSTGTLQETQYF. CDR3 nucleotides: TGTGCCAGTAGTACGGGGACACTACAAGAGACCCAGTACTTC. The whole variable domain, remainder taken from reference TRBV19 and TRBJ2-5, is DGGITQSPKYLFRKEGQNVTLSCEQNLNHDAMYWYRQDPGQGLRLIYYSQIVNDFQKGDIAEGYSVSREKKESFPLTVTSAQKNPTAFYLCASSTGTLQETQYFGPGTRLLVL.

The V call is TRBV2, the J call TRBJ1-5; 8 positions match TRBD1. V shed 4 bases and J 8 bases; nucleotides not matched to a gene: 13. In germline, CDR1 is SNHLY, CDR2 FYNNEI. CDR3 length: 16 residues. The CDR3 reads CASSGQGAGSAKPQHF. The CDR3 DNA reads TGTGCCAGCAGTGGGCAGGGGGCAGGTAGCGCTAAGCCCCAGCATTTT.

The rearrangement links TRBV9 to TRBJ1-4; no reliable D call. The V and J ends lost 0 bases and 4 bases respectively, with 10 bases between them. Germline V gene lookup returns CDR1 SGDLS and CDR2 YYNGEE. This CDR3 comprises 15 residues. The CDR3, as DNA: TGTGCCAGCAGCGTAGGGTCTGGGCGTAATGAAAAACTGTTTTTT. It specifies CASSVGSGRNEKLFF.

This clone showed up just once. The chain has TRBV6-4 and TRBJ2-1, with 13 bases aligning to TRBD2. Germline assignment: CDR1 MRHNA and CDR2 SNTAGT. The CDR3 is 16 residues long. V shed 0 bases and J 10 bases; nucleotides not matched to a gene: 6. The CDR3 loop reads CASSDSGGLAGSEQFF. The CDR3 DNA is TGTGCCAGCAGTGACTCAGGGGGACTAGCGGGAAGCGAGCAGTTCTTC.

This chain joins TRBV7-2 and TRBJ2-5; D not resolved. The CDR3 sequence is 12 residues long. Germline V gene data show CDR1 as SGHTA and CDR2 as FQGNSA. V lost 4 bases to trimming and J lost 3 bases, with 6 bases between them. Here the CDR3 reads CASSSNKETQYF. For the CDR3, the DNA is TGTGCCAGCAGCTCCAATAAAGAGACCCAGTACTTC.

The CDR3 bases are TGCGCCAGCAGCTTGGGACTAGGGCAGCTACAAGAGACCCAGTACTTC. It yields the protein CASSLGLGQLQETQYF. The chain is built from TRBV5-1 and TRBJ2-5, with D possibly TRBD2 on 6 matching bases. The CDR3 spans 16 residues. The V and J ends lost 0 bases and 2 bases respectively, with 14 bases between them. The germline V gene has CDR1 SGHRS and CDR2 YFSETQ.

The rearrangement uses TRBV5-4 and TRBJ2-1, with TRBD2 as a possible D gene (5 bases). The germline V and J ends were trimmed by 4 bases and 2 bases, with 13 bases remaining between them. Per the germline V gene, CDR1 is SGHNT and CDR2 is YYREEE (reference sequence). The CDR3 length is 15 residues. CDR3 sequence (DNA): TGTGCCAGCAGCCAGGAGGCCGCAGCCTACAATGAGCAGTTCTTC. Translated: CASSQEAAAYNEQFF.

The chain has TRBV7-8 and TRBJ2-1; 8 nucleotides match TRBD1. V trimming: 5 bases; J trimming: 6 bases; junction bases outside the gene matches: 3. CDR1 and CDR2 (germline): SGHVS, FQNEAQ. The CDR3 runs to 13 residues. For the CDR3, the DNA is TGTGCCAGCAGCGTAACAGGGGGCAATGAGCAGTTCTTC. Translation gives CASSVTGGNEQFF.

This chain links TRBV6-6 with TRBJ2-7, with TRBD2 matching over 8 bases. CDR1 and CDR2 (germline): MNHNY, SVGAGI (reference sequence). The V gene end was trimmed by 4 bases and the J gene end by 3 bases; junction bases not matched to a gene: 11. The CDR3 totals 16 residues. The DNA for the CDR3 is TGTGCCAGCAGTTGGGGTTCAGGCGGGAGGTTCTACGAGCAGTACTTC. Encoded protein: CASSWGSGGRFYEQYF.

V gene TRBV28 combines with J gene TRBJ2-2; the D is unclear. Germline CDR1 reads MDHEN; CDR2 reads SYDVKM. Deletions cut 7 bases from V and 2 bases from J, with 11 bases between. The CDR3 has 14 amino acids. The CDR3 bases are TGTGCCAGCAACTCGGGTTTTAACACCGGGGAGCTGTTTTTT. Protein product: CASNSGFNTGELFF.

The chain joins TRBV6-6 to TRBJ1-5, with a weak D call TRBD1 (6 bases). The germline V and J ends were trimmed by 6 bases and 3 bases, with 12 bases remaining between them. Germline V gene sequence: CDR1 MNHNY, CDR2 SVGAGI (reference sequence). This CDR3 contains 14 residues. CDR3 sequence reads: CASSTGFLNQPQHF. The CDR3 DNA reads TGTGCCAGCAGCACAGGGTTTCTCAATCAGCCCCAGCATTTT.

V usage is TRBV19 and J usage is TRBJ1-5, with 9 bases matching TRBD1. Germline lookup yields CDR1 LNHDA and CDR2 SQIVND (reference sequence). The CDR3 sequence is 17 residues long. With 4 bases clipped from V and 1 base from J, the junction kept 8 bases outside the gene matches. This CDR3 reads CASSTGQGTVSNQPQHF. The CDR3 DNA sequence: TGTGCCAGTAGTACTGGACAGGGGACAGTAAGCAATCAGCCCCAGCATTTT.

This chain uses TRBV10-3 with TRBJ2-5, with D maybe TRBD1 (6 bases). This CDR3 has 11 residues. Germline V gene sequence: CDR1 ENHRY, CDR2 SYGVKD. The V end was cut by 10 bases, the J end by 9 bases, with 15 bases between. CDR3 DNA sequence: TGTGCCACCGGACAGTCTGGGGCCCAGTACTTC. Amino acid sequence: CATGQSGAQYF.

The chain employs TRBV13 and TRBJ2-1, with D possibly being TRBD2 (6 bases). There are 15 residues in the CDR3. Germline values: CDR1 PRHDT, CDR2 FYEKMQ (reference sequence). V lost 5 bases and J 9 bases, leaving 20 bases between the germline ends. CDR3 bases: TGTGCCAGCAGCCCCCGGGACTGGGGTGATATTGAGCAGTTCTTC. This sequence encodes CASSPRDWGDIEQFF. The full variable domain, completed using reference TRBV13 and TRBJ2-1, is AAGVIQSPRHLIKEKRETATLKCYPIPRHDTVYWYQQGPGQDPQFLISFYEKMQSDKGSIPDRFSAQQFSDYHSELNMSSLELGDSALYFCASSPRDWGDIEQFFGPGTRLTVL.

V gene TRBV19 combines with J gene TRBJ1-1, with a possible D match to TRBD1 (6 bases). Trimming stripped 5 bases from V and 1 base from J, with 11 bases between. Germline V gene sequence: CDR1 LNHDA, CDR2 SQIVND (reference sequence). This CDR3 comprises 14 residues. The CDR3 coding sequence is TGTGCCAGTAGTTTGACAGGAGCGAACACTGAAGCTTTCTTT. This translates into CASSLTGANTEAFF.

The table lists this clone with a few counts. The chain recombines TRBV27 with TRBJ1-5, with D hard to call. Germline-derived CDR1 and CDR2 are MNHEY and SMNVEV (reference sequence). The CDR3 totals 13 residues. Trimming left V 6 bases short and J 0 bases short, with 6 bases between. The CDR3 sequence is CASRLNSNQPQHF. In DNA, the CDR3 is TGTGCCAGCAGGTTAAATAGCAATCAGCCCCAGCATTTT.